These 29 T cell receptor beta chains originate from one sample sequenced in a study of neurological immune-mediated disorders. TCRdb reprocessed the 5' RACE reads with MiXCR, giving one entry per CDR3 protein. The table has roughly 60,000 distinct CDR3 sequences, about an eighth seen once. Material: PBMCs. The receptors come from a man aged 60 to 75 in good health.

This clonotype was picked up many times. The chain recombines TRBV18 with TRBJ1-2; D perhaps matches TRBD1 (5 bases). V lost 5 bases and J lost 5, with 18 bases in between. The length of the CDR3 is 15 residues. Germline V gives CDR1 KGHSH, CDR2 LQKENI. CDR3 in amino acids: CASSSQGDGPYGYTF. Written as DNA, the CDR3 is TGTGCCAGCTCATCGCAGGGTGACGGACCTTATGGCTACACCTTC.

In its sample, this clonotype was seen many times. This CDR3 reads CASSLAAENNEKLFF. In DNA, the CDR3 is TGCGCCAGCAGCTTGGCGGCAGAGAATAATGAAAAACTGTTTTTT. The V and J genes are TRBV5-1 and TRBJ1-4, with unresolved D. CDR3 length: 15 amino acids. V lost 0 bases and J lost 4, with 10 bases in between. Germline CDR1 is SGHRS and CDR2 is YFSETQ.

On this clonotype: A much bigger clone sits one base away, suggesting this may be a read error. The chain carries TRBV6-5 and TRBJ1-6; D is uncertain. Germline assignment: CDR1 MNHEY and CDR2 SVGAGI. This CDR3 contains 13 residues. V was shortened by 7 bases and J by 7 bases, with 11 bases between the two germline ends. The CDR3 DNA is TGTGCCAGCAATAGGGTAGGCAATTCACCCCTCCACTTT. Protein sequence: CASNRVGNSPLHF.

In the case of this clonotype: Just one base apart from a much larger clone, this may be a read error. The gene calls are TRBV7-2 and TRBJ1-2; D is uncertain. The CDR3 sequence is 12 residues long. Germline CDR1 is SGHTA and CDR2 is FQGNSA. Trimming removed 7 bases at V and 2 bases at J, with 8 bases between. CDR3 residues: CASTFENYGYTF. CDR3 nucleotides: TGTGCCAGCACCTTTGAGAACTATGGCTACACCTTC.

Ten or more counts support this clonotype. The chain employs TRBV7-2 and TRBJ2-3, with 8 bases matching TRBD2. CDR1 is SGHTA and CDR2 is FQGNSA in the germline V gene. The junction had 11 bases not matched to a gene; V was cut back by 7 bases and J by 2 bases. CDR3 size: 16 residues. This CDR3 reads CASTRNSGAITDTQYF. The CDR3 DNA reads as TGTGCCAGCACCCGGAATAGCGGGGCTATCACAGATACGCAGTATTTT.

There are many counts of this clonotype. The chain links TRBV5-1 to TRBJ2-7; 7 positions match TRBD1. Trimming cost V 7 bases and J 0 bases; bases outside gene matches: 4. The CDR3 is 13 amino acids. The germline V gene encodes CDR1 SGHRS and CDR2 YFSETQ. The CDR3 spells CASSRQGSYEQYF. The DNA of the CDR3 is TGCGCCAGCTCGAGACAGGGCTCCTACGAGCAGTACTTC.

This clonotype has a handful of counts. V gene TRBV28 combines with J gene TRBJ1-5; TRBD1 might be the D (5 bases). The germline V gene encodes CDR1 MDHEN and CDR2 SYDVKM. Trimming took off 8 bases at V and 4 bases at J, with 12 bases between the two ends. This CDR3 spans 13 amino acids. The CDR3, as DNA: TGTGCCAGCCGGATGGAGGGGAATCAGCCCCAGCATTTT. Its translation is CASRMEGNQPQHF. The variable domain in full, completed from reference TRBV28 and TRBJ1-5, reads DVKVTQSSRYLVKRTGEKVFLECVQDMDHENMFWYRQDPGLGLRLIYFSYDVKMKEKGDIPEGYSVSREKKERFSLILESASTNQTSMYLCASRMEGNQPQHFGDGTRLSIL.

The chain joins TRBV24-1 to TRBJ1-1, with D uncertain. The germline V gene has CDR1 KGHDR and CDR2 SFDVKD. The CDR3 extends over 12 amino acids. Between the trimmed V and J ends, which lost 0 bases and 7 bases, there was a span of 5 bases. CDR3 region: CATSDLRGEAFF. As DNA, the CDR3 is TGTGCCACCAGTGATTTGCGGGGTGAAGCTTTCTTT.

This clonotype was counted ten times or more. The chain is built from TRBV25-1 and TRBJ1-2, with a weak D call TRBD1 (5 bases). The CDR3 loop spans 17 amino acids. Germline CDR1 reads MGHDK; CDR2 reads SYGVNS. V was clipped by 1 base and J by 0 bases, with 15 bases between them. Written as DNA, the CDR3 is TGTGCCAGCAGTGAATGGGAAGGGGAAGGAGCTAACTATGGCTACACCTTC. Protein: CASSEWEGEGANYGYTF.

This clonotype was picked up many times. This chain links TRBV11-2 with TRBJ1-2; tentative D call: TRBD1 (5 bases). The CDR3 covers 15 residues. Between the trimmed V and J ends, which lost 5 bases and 2 bases, there was a span of 15 bases. Germline V CDR1 and CDR2: SGHAT, FQNNGV. DNA for the CDR3: TGTGCCAGCAGCACCTGGCAGGGCTGGAACTATGGCTACACCTTC. Translated, it gives CASSTWQGWNYGYTF.

The CDR3 sequence: CASSVRGYGTDTQYF. CDR3 nucleotides: TGTGCCAGCAGCGTCAGGGGTTATGGCACAGATACGCAGTATTTT. V and J are TRBV5-4 and TRBJ2-3; possibly TRBD1 for D (6 bases). Deletions cut 4 bases from V and 1 base from J, with 13 bases between. Germline values: CDR1 SGHNT, CDR2 YYREEE (reference sequence). This CDR3 comprises 15 residues.

At least ten counts were recorded for this clonotype. The chain has TRBV25-1 and TRBJ1-1; possibly TRBD1 for D (5 bases). The CDR3 consists of 14 residues. V dropped 4 bases and J dropped 1 base, with 10 bases sitting between them. CDR1 and CDR2 from the germline V gene are MGHDK and SYGVNS. CDR3 amino acids: CASSGPGTNTEAFF. The CDR3 nucleotides are TGTGCCAGCAGTGGGCCAGGGACGAACACTGAAGCTTTCTTT.

This clonotype was seen ten or more times. The chain recombines TRBV20-1 with TRBJ1-1; D is unclear. V dropped 3 bases and J dropped 0 bases, with 5 bases sitting between them. CDR1 DFQATT and CDR2 SNEGSKA come from the germline V gene (reference sequence). The length of the CDR3 is 12 residues. CDR3 sequence (DNA): TGCAGTGCTAGTTCTGTGAACACTGAAGCTTTCTTT. Translation gives CSASSVNTEAFF.

This clonotype has a count of ten or more. V gene TRBV7-9 combines with J gene TRBJ2-2; D uncertain. This CDR3 region has 15 residues. V was pared by 5 bases and J by 4 bases, with 14 bases between. Germline values: CDR1 SEHNR, CDR2 FQNEAQ (reference sequence). CDR3 loop: CASSPKAVSTGELFF. CDR3 coding DNA: TGTGCCAGCAGCCCAAAGGCGGTCAGCACCGGGGAGCTGTTTTTT.

This clonotype was seen ten or more times. This chain joins TRBV5-1 and TRBJ2-7; TRBD1 agrees at 10 bases. Germline V gene data show CDR1 as SGHRS and CDR2 as YFSETQ. This CDR3 comprises 16 residues. J lost 2 bases, V lost 4 bases, and 9 bases had no gene match. CDR3 residues: CASSEGQGSLTYEQYF. The CDR3 DNA reads as TGCGCCAGCAGCGAGGGACAGGGGTCCCTTACCTACGAGCAGTACTTC.

This clonotype appeared many times. The CDR3 sequence is CASSPSSSYNEQFF. Here the CDR3 DNA reads TGTGCCAGCTCACCAAGTTCTTCCTACAATGAGCAGTTCTTC. The rearrangement uses TRBV18 and TRBJ2-1; D gene ambiguous. Germline values: CDR1 KGHSH, CDR2 LQKENI. The CDR3 covers 14 residues. Trimming took 2 bases from V and 1 from J, leaving 6 bases between them.

The table lists this clonotype with many counts. The V call is TRBV3-1, the J call TRBJ2-1; D is undetermined. This CDR3 contains 13 residues. V was clipped by 0 bases and J by 6 bases, with 6 bases between them. Per the germline V gene, CDR1 is LGHDT and CDR2 is YNNKEL (reference sequence). The CDR3 DNA sequence: TGTGCCAGCAGCCAAGATAGGAGCAATGAGCAGTTCTTC. This encodes CASSQDRSNEQFF.

As for this clonotype: A much larger clone differs from this one at a single base, so this may be a read error. The chain couples TRBV7-2 to TRBJ2-3; no clear D gene. Trimming took off 2 bases at V and 4 bases at J, with 4 bases between the two ends. Germline V gene data show CDR1 as SGHTA and CDR2 as FQGNSA. There are 12 residues in the CDR3. This CDR3 reads CASSLNADTQYF. In DNA form, the CDR3 reads TGTGCCAGCAGCTTAAATGCAGATACGCAGTATTTT.

CDR3 residues: CASSFRKRFGTGELFF. CDR3 nucleotides: TGTGCCAGCAGTTTCAGGAAGCGGTTCGGCACCGGGGAGCTGTTTTTT. The V gene is TRBV12-3 or TRBV12-4, the J gene TRBJ2-2; TRBD2 might be the D (5 bases). V was cut by 3 bases and J by 4 bases, with 15 bases left in between. This CDR3 has 16 amino acids.

In its sample, this clonotype was seen a few times. This chain uses TRBV6-1 with TRBJ1-6; TRBD1 is a possible D gene (6 bases). The CDR3 has 13 residues. Germline loops: CDR1 MNHNS, CDR2 SASEGT. V was pared by 6 bases and J by 6 bases, with 9 bases between. In DNA form, the CDR3 reads TGTGCCAGCAGAGGACAGTTTAATTCACCCCTCCACTTT. It specifies CASRGQFNSPLHF.

In its sample, this clonotype was seen many times. The chain uses TRBV6-5 and TRBJ2-5, with D unclear. V was trimmed by 4 bases and J by 0 bases, leaving 3 bases between them. This CDR3 comprises 12 residues. The germline CDR1 and CDR2 sequences are MNHEY and SVGAGI. The CDR3 spells CASSWNQETQYF. The CDR3 nucleotides are TGTGCCAGCAGTTGGAACCAAGAGACCCAGTACTTC.

This clonotype came up many times. The chain recombines TRBV5-1 with TRBJ2-1; the D call may be TRBD1 or TRBD2 (5 bases each). V dropped 3 bases and J dropped 8 bases, with 12 bases sitting between them. CDR1 is SGHRS, CDR2 YFSETQ, per germline. This CDR3 is 13 amino acids long. CDR3 sequence: CASSSQGRDEQFF. Written as DNA, the CDR3 is TGCGCCAGCAGCTCTCAGGGACGGGATGAGCAGTTCTTC.

In this sample, this clonotype turned up many times. V gene TRBV27 combines with J gene TRBJ1-5; no clear D gene. This CDR3 spans 13 amino acids. V was clipped by 5 bases and J by 5 bases, with 10 bases between them. Germline assignment: CDR1 MNHEY and CDR2 SMNVEV (reference sequence). CDR3 loop: CASSSRVDQPQHF. Written as DNA, the CDR3 is TGTGCCAGCAGTAGTCGGGTGGATCAGCCCCAGCATTTT.

This clonotype showed up just once. This chain links TRBV3-1 with TRBJ2-5; tentative D call: TRBD2 (6 bases). V dropped 4 bases and J dropped 1 base, with 13 bases sitting between them. The CDR3 spans 15 residues. Germline loops: CDR1 LGHDT, CDR2 YNNKEL (reference sequence). CDR3 bases: TGTGCCAGCAGCCCCCGGGCGGGGTCCCAAGAGACCCAGTACTTC. Translating gives CASSPRAGSQETQYF.

This clonotype was observed many times. V and J are TRBV5-1 and TRBJ2-1; D ambiguous. V lost 5 bases and J lost 2, with 14 bases in between. Looked up from germline, CDR1 is SGHRS and CDR2 is YFSETQ. This CDR3 has 15 residues. The CDR3, as DNA: TGCGCCAGCAGTTGGAACCCTGGCGCCTACAATGAGCAGTTCTTC. As protein: CASSWNPGAYNEQFF.

Many counts were recorded for this clonotype. The chain couples TRBV10-3 to TRBJ1-3; 9 nucleotides line up with TRBD1. Germline V CDR1 and CDR2: ENHRY, SYGVKD. This CDR3 has 17 amino acids. After removal of 0 bases from V and 0 bases from J, the junction contained 3 bases not matched to a gene. The DNA for the CDR3 is TGTGCCATCAGTGAGTCGTTGGACAGGGGCTCTGGAAACACCATATATTTT. Translated, it gives CAISESLDRGSGNTIYF.

This clonotype was detected ten times or more. V is TRBV25-1 and J is TRBJ1-1; 7 bases map to TRBD1. Per germline, CDR1 MGHDK and CDR2 SYGVNS. J lost 5 bases, V lost 1 base, and 1 base had no gene match. This CDR3 contains 13 residues. The CDR3 DNA is TGTGCCAGCAGTGAATGGGACAGAACTGAAGCTTTCTTT. Translation gives CASSEWDRTEAFF.

This clonotype was observed many times. The chain joins TRBV7-7 to TRBJ1-3; D call uncertain. Germline CDR1 is SSHAT and CDR2 is FNYEAQ (reference sequence). CDR3 length: 11 amino acids. Trimming took off 10 bases at V and 0 bases at J, with 4 bases between the two ends. The chain's CDR3 is CAIHSGNTIYF. The CDR3, as DNA: TGTGCCATCCACTCTGGAAACACCATATATTTT.

This clonotype was seen at least ten times. The rearrangement links TRBV28 to TRBJ1-2; a possible D gene is TRBD1 (5 bases). Trimming removed 5 bases at V and 3 bases at J, with 22 bases between. CDR3 length: 17 amino acids. The germline CDR1 and CDR2 sequences are MDHEN and SYDVKM. CDR3 bases: TGTGCCAGCAGTGGATTCCGGGCACAGGATCTCGACTATGGCTACACCTTC. Protein product: CASSGFRAQDLDYGYTF.